The T cell receptor beta chain described here comes from a study of OX40 agonist ivuxolimab in advanced cancers. Regarding the complete study: The costimulatory receptor OX40 (CD134) was targeted by ivuxolimab, a fully human IgG2 agonistic monoclonal antibody. Intravenous ivuxolimab was administered to patients every 2 weeks at six dose levels: 0.01, 0.1, 0.3, 1.5, 3 and 10 mg/kg. Among the 50 to 55 dose-escalation patients, about 20 had hepatocellular carcinoma, 15 melanoma, 9 renal cell carcinoma and 9 head and neck cancer. The dose-escalation cohort was 82.7% male with a mean age of about 54 years, ranging from about 20 to 80. Prior anti-PD-1, anti-PD-L1 or anti-CTLA-4 therapy was permitted, and about 40% of dose-escalation patients had received checkpoint inhibitors. Three dose-escalation patients achieved partial responses, one with hepatocellular carcinoma and two with cutaneous melanoma. Peripheral TCRbeta sequencing aimed to test whether ivuxolimab altered TCR sequence diversity and caused clonal T-cell expansion. The paper describes the monotherapy dose-escalation part (N of about 52 patients) of the phase I trial of ivuxolimab. General conclusions and limits of the study: Low levels of normalized T-cell clonal expansion were also seen in some patients who did not respond. On average, CD8+ T cells showed more expanded clones than CD4+ T cells after ivuxolimab. Which antigens the clonally expanded peripheral T cells were specific for was not determined. In partial responders in the 0.1-3.0 mg/kg groups, normalized peripheral clonal expansion was found to be among the lowest, especially among CD8+ T cells. At doses from 0.1 to 3.0 mg/kg, clonal expansion was seen in both CD4+ and CD8+ blood T cells between baseline and week 6.

Of note for this clone: The antigen this receptor binds is unknown. Base-call qualities are not available, and no considerably larger clone is one nucleotide away.

The trial excluded patients who had a history of autoimmune disease or were on systemic immunosuppression. In every dose cohort, peripheral blood was drawn for TCR sequencing at baseline, cycle 4 day 1, and cycle 7 day 1. Samples were obtained from an open-label, multicenter, first-in-human phase I dose-escalation trial of ivuxolimab. Adults with locally advanced or metastatic head and neck squamous cell, hepatocellular, melanoma or renal cell carcinoma were enrolled in the trial. Before TCR sequencing, CD4+ T cells and CD8+ T cells were sorted from peripheral blood as separate populations. For sequencing of the TCRbeta CDR3 region, genomic DNA was extracted from the sorted cells. The immunoSEQ Assay was used to sequence the TCRbeta CDR3 regions. Held by TCRdb, this immuneACCESS table contains in-frame sequences only and omits some clones. Under half of the omission traces to an unresolved V gene where checked; the cause of the rest is unknown. Within this sample are some 67,000 clones, with 85% of them counted one time only. Clones ranked in the top ten supply 0.8% to 1% of the sample.

The input for sequencing was CD4+ or CD8+ T cells sorted from blood, taken in a trial of the OX40 agonist ivuxolimab. The source is an adult with an advanced solid tumor such as melanoma, head and neck, liver or kidney cancer.

The CDR3 in this case is CASSLGEGRDQPQHF. The base sequence is TGTGCCAGCAGCTTAGGGGAGGGGAGAGACCAGCCCCAGCATTTT. In this chain, TRBV7-9 is recombined with TRBJ1-5; TRBD1 could be the D gene, as 5 bases match. The germline ends are 14 bases apart after V is trimmed by 1 base and J by 7 bases. From a lookup of the germline V gene (reference sequence), CDR1 and CDR2 are SEHNR and FQNEAQ. The CDR3 holds 15 amino acids from the cysteine to the phenylalanine. Of all the DNA, just the CDR3 is kept, 45 bases in frame from base 1.